This paragraph reports one T cell receptor (beta chain). One end of the junction varies from germline; a read error may be responsible. This entry belongs to a study of identical twins. The germline V gene has CDR1 SSHAT and CDR2 FNYEAQ (reference sequence). The CDR3 is made up of 16 amino acids. One entry per CDR3 protein results from TCRdb running MiXCR on the 5' RACE reads. In the table there are some 660,000 distinct CDR3 sequences, about 9.4% of which are singletons. This sample was also put to use in a study of yellow fever vaccine responses in identical twins.

The chain carries TRBV7-7 and TRBJ2-5; maybe TRBD1 (8 bases). The sequence came from a young woman in good health. Source material: PBMCs. The DNA of the CDR3 is TGTGCTAGCAGCCCCGGACAGGGAGGGGGAAGGGAGACCCAGTACTTC. Translated, it gives CASSPGQGGGRETQYF.